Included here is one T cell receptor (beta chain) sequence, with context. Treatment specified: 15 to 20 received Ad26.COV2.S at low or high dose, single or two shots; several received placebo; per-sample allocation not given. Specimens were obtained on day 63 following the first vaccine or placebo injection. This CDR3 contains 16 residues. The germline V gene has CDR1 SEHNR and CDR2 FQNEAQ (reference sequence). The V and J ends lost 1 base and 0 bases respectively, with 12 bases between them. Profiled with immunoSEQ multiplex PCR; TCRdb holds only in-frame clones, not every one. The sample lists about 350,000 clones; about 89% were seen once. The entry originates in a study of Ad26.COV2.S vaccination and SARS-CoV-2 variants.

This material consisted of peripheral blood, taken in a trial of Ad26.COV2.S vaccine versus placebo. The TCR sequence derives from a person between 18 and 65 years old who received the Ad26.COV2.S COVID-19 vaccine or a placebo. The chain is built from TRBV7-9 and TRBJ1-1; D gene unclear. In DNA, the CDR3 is TGTGCCAGCAGCTTAGACTCATGGGCTCTGAACACTGAAGCTTTCTTT. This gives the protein CASSLDSWALNTEAFF. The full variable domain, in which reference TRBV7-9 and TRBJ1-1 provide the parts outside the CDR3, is DTGVSQNPRHKITKRGQNVTFRCDPISEHNRLYWYRQTLGQGPEFLTYFQNEAQLEKSRLLSDRFSAERPKGSFSTLEIQRTEQGDSAMYLCASSLDSWALNTEAFFGQGTRLTVV.